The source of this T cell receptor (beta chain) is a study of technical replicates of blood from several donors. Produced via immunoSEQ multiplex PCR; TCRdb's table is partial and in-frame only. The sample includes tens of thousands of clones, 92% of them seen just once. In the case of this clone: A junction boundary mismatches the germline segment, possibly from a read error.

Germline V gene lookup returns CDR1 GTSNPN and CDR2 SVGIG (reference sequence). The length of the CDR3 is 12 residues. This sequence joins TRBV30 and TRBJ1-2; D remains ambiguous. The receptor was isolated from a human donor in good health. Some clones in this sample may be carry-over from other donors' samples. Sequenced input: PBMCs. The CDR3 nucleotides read TGTGCCTGGAGTAAAGTCGAGGGCCGCGTACCCTTC. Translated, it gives CAWSKVEGRVPF.